Following are 15 T cell receptor beta chains from one sample sequenced in a study of blood T cell repertoires in COVID-19 (dated by TCRdb to 2018 to 2021). Libraries were constructed by the immunoSEQ multiplex PCR assay. TCRdb stores this immuneACCESS table with in-frame sequences only. Part of the clones is absent; in the studies checked, under half of the shortfall reflects unresolved V genes, and no reason is known for the rest. The sample includes 200,000 to 250,000 clones, with about 90% observed a single time. The ten largest make up roughly 2.5% of the sample. The sequencing input was peripheral blood. The origin of the receptors is an older woman with acute or convalescent COVID-19.

The chain carries TRBV11-2 and TRBJ2-5, with 8 bases aligning to TRBD2. V lost 3 bases to trimming and J lost 5 bases; unmatched junction nucleotides: 5. The CDR3 is made up of 14 amino acids. CDR1 SGHAT and CDR2 FQNNGV come from the germline V gene. CDR3 in DNA: TGTGCCAGCAGCTTCATCGGGAGGGGGGAGACCCAGTACTTC. It codes for CASSFIGRGETQYF. Combining the CDR3 with reference TRBV11-2 and TRBJ2-5 gives the whole variable domain EAGVAQSPRYKIIEKRQSVAFWCNPISGHATLYWYQQILGQGPKLLIQFQNNGVVDDSQLPKDRFSAERLKGVDSTLKIQPAKLEDSAVYLCASSFIGRGETQYFGPGTRLLVL.

V gene TRBV28 combines with J gene TRBJ2-2, with a weak D call TRBD2 (6 bases). Trimming shortened V by 5 bases and J by 3 bases, and 10 bases separated the two germline ends. Germline lookup yields CDR1 MDHEN and CDR2 SYDVKM. This CDR3 region has 14 residues. CDR3 coding DNA: TGTGCCAGCAGTCCCGGCGGGGACACCGGGGAGCTGTTTTTT. Translated: CASSPGGDTGELFF.

The chain employs TRBV9 and TRBJ2-7, with 8 bases lining up with TRBD1. With V trimmed by 0 bases and J by 0 bases, 5 bases remained unmatched. Germline V gene lookup returns CDR1 SGDLS and CDR2 YYNGEE. The CDR3 totals 16 residues. The CDR3 DNA is TGTGCCAGCAGCGTAGCCTCCGGGACAGGCTCCTACGAGCAGTACTTC. This gives the protein CASSVASGTGSYEQYF.

This chain links TRBV3-1 (or the pseudogene TRBV3-2) with TRBJ1-2, with 9 bases aligning to TRBD1. The germline gives CDR1 LGHDT, CDR2 YNNKEL (reference sequence). The J segment lost 8 bases and the V segment lost 2 bases, leaving 6 bases of the junction unmatched. The CDR3 loop spans 14 amino acids. The CDR3 region is CASSQLQGAAGYTF. The CDR3 DNA follows: TGTGCCAGCAGCCAATTACAGGGGGCCGCGGGCTACACCTTC.

The CDR3 loop reads CSASRDRDYNEQFF. The CDR3 DNA sequence: TGCAGTGCTAGTCGGGACAGGGACTACAATGAGCAGTTCTTC. The chain is built from TRBV20-1 and TRBJ2-1; 9 bases line up with TRBD1. The length of the CDR3 is 14 residues. Germline-derived CDR1 and CDR2 are DFQATT and SNEGSKA (reference sequence). After removal of 3 bases from V and 3 bases from J, the junction contained 3 bases not matched to a gene.

The count of this clone is one. The chain uses TRBV18 and TRBJ2-7; a possible D gene is TRBD1 (5 bases). CDR1 KGHSH and CDR2 LQKENI come from the germline V gene. V lost 3 bases and J 0 bases, leaving 12 bases between the germline ends. The CDR3 has 15 amino acids. CDR3 protein: CASSPQEDSSYEQYF. CDR3 coding DNA: TGTGCCAGCTCACCGCAGGAAGACAGCTCCTACGAGCAGTACTTC. The full variable domain, with the rest looked up from reference TRBV18 and TRBJ2-7, is NAGVMQNPRHLVRRRGQEARLRCSPMKGHSHVYWYRQLPEEGLKFMVYLQKENIIDESGMPKERFSAEFPKEGPSILRIQQVVRGDSAAYFCASSPQEDSSYEQYFGPGTRLTVT.

This chain connects TRBV27 to TRBJ1-6; 10 nucleotides agree with TRBD1. Looked up from germline, CDR1 is MNHEY and CDR2 is SMNVEV (reference sequence). The CDR3 contains 15 residues. J was trimmed by 12 bases and V by 7 bases; bases with no gene match: 12. The CDR3 loop is CASTPTGGPLLPLHF. Written as DNA, the CDR3 is TGTGCCAGCACCCCGACAGGGGGCCCCCTCCTACCCCTCCACTTT.

Only one count was recorded for this clone. The J gene is TRBJ1-2, the V gene TRBV25-1, with 11 bases that match TRBD1. The CDR3 consists of 13 residues. The ends lost 3 bases at V and 8 bases at J; junction bases unmatched: 2. Per germline, CDR1 MGHDK and CDR2 SYGVNS. The CDR3 nucleotides are TGTGCCAGCAGTGAGGACAGGGGGCGAGGCTACACCTTC. It is translated as CASSEDRGRGYTF.

This sequence joins TRBV19 and TRBJ2-1; unclear D gene. The CDR3 contains 15 residues. With 3 bases removed from V and 1 base from J, the gap between germline ends came to 10 bases. In germline, CDR1 is LNHDA, CDR2 SQIVND (reference sequence). CDR3 in amino acids: CASSMAAASYNEQFF. The DNA for the CDR3 is TGTGCCAGTAGTATGGCGGCAGCATCCTACAATGAGCAGTTCTTC.

The chain has TRBV11-3 and TRBJ1-2; possibly TRBD1 for D (5 bases). Trimming pared 5 bases from V and 3 bases from J, leaving 13 bases between. This CDR3 comprises 14 residues. Germline values: CDR1 SGHNT, CDR2 YENEEA. CDR3 nucleotide sequence: TGTGCCAGCAGCCATGGGGGGGTCTACTATGGCTACACCTTC. This codes for CASSHGGVYYGYTF.

A few counts support this clone. This chain connects TRBV3-1 (or the pseudogene TRBV3-2) to TRBJ1-6; the D is unclear. V lost 8 bases to trimming and J lost 7 bases, with 15 bases between them. This CDR3 has 14 amino acids. Germline V gives CDR1 LGHDT, CDR2 YNNKEL (reference sequence). The DNA for the CDR3 is TGTGCCAGCCGTTACTCTAGGCGAAATTCACCCCTCCACTTT. Encoded protein: CASRYSRRNSPLHF.

This clone has only one observation. The V and J genes are TRBV19 and TRBJ2-2; TRBD2 is a possible D gene (5 bases). V lost 7 bases and J 1 base, leaving 10 bases between the germline ends. The CDR3 length is 14 residues. The germline V gene has CDR1 LNHDA and CDR2 SQIVND (reference sequence). DNA for the CDR3: TGTGCCAGTACCCCGGGGTGGAACACCGGGGAGCTGTTTTTT. As protein: CASTPGWNTGELFF.

The chain recombines TRBV2 with TRBJ1-4; D gene ambiguous. The CDR3 extends over 16 amino acids. Germline V CDR1 and CDR2: SNHLY, FYNNEI. V was pared by 4 bases and J by 2 bases, with 14 bases between. The CDR3, as DNA: TGTGCCAGCAGTGTATCCCCACATCTTACTAATGAAAAACTGTTTTTT. Translated: CASSVSPHLTNEKLFF.

V gene TRBV6-5 combines with J gene TRBJ1-1; unclear D gene. Germline loops: CDR1 MNHEY, CDR2 SVGAGI. Between the trimmed V and J ends, which lost 5 bases and 3 bases, there was a span of 10 bases. The CDR3 sequence is 13 residues long. CDR3 sequence reads: CASSPRRDTEAFF. For the CDR3, the DNA is TGTGCCAGCAGTCCCAGGAGGGACACTGAAGCTTTCTTT.

Written as DNA, the CDR3 is TGTGCCAGCAGCTCTGGAGGGGCGGGCGACACTGAAGCTTTCTTT. Protein sequence: CASSSGGAGDTEAFF. J is TRBJ1-1 and V is TRBV11-3; tentative D call: TRBD1 (5 bases). The length of the CDR3 is 15 residues. Germline V gene sequence: CDR1 SGHNT, CDR2 YENEEA. With 4 bases removed from V and 3 bases from J, the gap between germline ends came to 15 bases.